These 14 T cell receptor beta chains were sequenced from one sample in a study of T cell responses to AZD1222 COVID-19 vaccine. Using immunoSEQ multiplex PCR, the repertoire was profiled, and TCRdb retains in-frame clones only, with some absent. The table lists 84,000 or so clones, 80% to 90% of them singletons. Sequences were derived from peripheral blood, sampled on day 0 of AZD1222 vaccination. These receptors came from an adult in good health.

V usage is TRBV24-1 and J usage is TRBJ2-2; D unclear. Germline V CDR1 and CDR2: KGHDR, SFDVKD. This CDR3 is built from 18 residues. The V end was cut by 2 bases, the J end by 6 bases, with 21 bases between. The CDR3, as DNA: TGTGCCACCAGTGATTCGGTCCCCGGACGGAAGGCATCCGGGGAGCTGTTTTTT. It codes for CATSDSVPGRKASGELFF.

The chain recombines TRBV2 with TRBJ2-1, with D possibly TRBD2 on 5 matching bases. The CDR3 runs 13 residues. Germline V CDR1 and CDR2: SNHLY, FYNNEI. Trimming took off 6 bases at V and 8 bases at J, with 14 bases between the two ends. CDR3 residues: CASRAFNGDEQFF. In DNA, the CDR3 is TGTGCCAGCAGGGCCTTTAACGGGGATGAGCAGTTCTTC.

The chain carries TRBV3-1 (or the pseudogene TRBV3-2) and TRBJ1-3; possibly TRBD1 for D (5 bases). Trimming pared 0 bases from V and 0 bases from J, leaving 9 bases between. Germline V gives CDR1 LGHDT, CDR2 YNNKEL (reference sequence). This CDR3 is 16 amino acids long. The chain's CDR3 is CASSQDPGFSGNTIYF. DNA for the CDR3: TGTGCCAGCAGCCAAGATCCAGGGTTCTCTGGAAACACCATATATTTT.

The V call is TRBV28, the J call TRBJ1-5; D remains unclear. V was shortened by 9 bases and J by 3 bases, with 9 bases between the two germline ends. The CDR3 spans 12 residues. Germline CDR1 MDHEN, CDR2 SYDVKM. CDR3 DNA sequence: TGTGCCAGTTTTCAGGTCAATCAGCCCCAGCATTTT. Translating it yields CASFQVNQPQHF.

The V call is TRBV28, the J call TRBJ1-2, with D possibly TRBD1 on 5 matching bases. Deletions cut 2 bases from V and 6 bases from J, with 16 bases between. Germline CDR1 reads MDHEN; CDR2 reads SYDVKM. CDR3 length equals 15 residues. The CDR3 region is CASSLKRGFANGYTF. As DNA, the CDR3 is TGTGCCAGCAGTTTAAAAAGGGGTTTCGCGAATGGCTACACCTTC.

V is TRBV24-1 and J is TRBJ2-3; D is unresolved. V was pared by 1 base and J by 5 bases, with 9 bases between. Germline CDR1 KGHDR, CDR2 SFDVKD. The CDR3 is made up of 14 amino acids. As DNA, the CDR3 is TGTGCCACCAGTGATTTACGGGCCCTAGATACGCAGTATTTT. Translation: CATSDLRALDTQYF.

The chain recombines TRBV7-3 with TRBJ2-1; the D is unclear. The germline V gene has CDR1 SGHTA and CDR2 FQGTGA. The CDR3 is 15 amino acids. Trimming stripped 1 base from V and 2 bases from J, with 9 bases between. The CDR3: CASSLIGLPYNEQFF. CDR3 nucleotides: TGTGCCAGCAGCTTAATTGGCCTCCCCTACAATGAGCAGTTCTTC.

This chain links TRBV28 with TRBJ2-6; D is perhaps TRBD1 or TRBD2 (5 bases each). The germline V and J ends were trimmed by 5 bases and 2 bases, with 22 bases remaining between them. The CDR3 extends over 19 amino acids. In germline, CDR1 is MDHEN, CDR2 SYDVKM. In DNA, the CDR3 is TGTGCCAGCAGTCTCGGGACGATCTATGTAGGGGCTGGGGCCAACGTCCTGACTTTC. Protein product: CASSLGTIYVGAGANVLTF.

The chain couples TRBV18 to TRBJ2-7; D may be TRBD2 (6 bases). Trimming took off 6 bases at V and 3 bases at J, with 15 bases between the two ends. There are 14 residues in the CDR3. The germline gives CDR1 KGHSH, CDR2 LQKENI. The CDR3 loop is CASSYGSPLYEQYF. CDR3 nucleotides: TGTGCCAGCTCTTACGGGAGTCCCCTCTACGAGCAGTACTTC. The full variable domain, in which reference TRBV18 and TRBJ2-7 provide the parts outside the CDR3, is NAGVMQNPRHLVRRRGQEARLRCSPMKGHSHVYWYRQLPEEGLKFMVYLQKENIIDESGMPKERFSAEFPKEGPSILRIQQVVRGDSAAYFCASSYGSPLYEQYFGPGTRLTVT.

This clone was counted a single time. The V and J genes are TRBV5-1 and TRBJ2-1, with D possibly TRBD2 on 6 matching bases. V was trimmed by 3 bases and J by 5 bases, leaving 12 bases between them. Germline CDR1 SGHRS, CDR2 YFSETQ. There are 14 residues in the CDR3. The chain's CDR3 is CASSWTGGDNEQFF. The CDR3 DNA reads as TGCGCCAGCAGCTGGACCGGAGGGGACAATGAGCAGTTCTTC.

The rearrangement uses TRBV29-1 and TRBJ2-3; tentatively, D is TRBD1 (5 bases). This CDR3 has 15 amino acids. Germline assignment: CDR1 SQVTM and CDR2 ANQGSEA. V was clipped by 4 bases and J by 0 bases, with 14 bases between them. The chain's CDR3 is CSVVRGRGSTDTQYF. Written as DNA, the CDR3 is TGCAGCGTTGTTAGGGGAAGGGGTAGCACAGATACGCAGTATTTT.

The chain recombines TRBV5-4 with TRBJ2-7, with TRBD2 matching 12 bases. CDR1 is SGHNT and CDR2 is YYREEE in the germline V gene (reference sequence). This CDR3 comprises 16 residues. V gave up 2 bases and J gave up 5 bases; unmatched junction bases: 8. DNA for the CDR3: TGTGCCAGCAGCTTTAGGCCTAGCGGGAGGGCCGACGAGCAGTACTTC. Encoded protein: CASSFRPSGRADEQYF.

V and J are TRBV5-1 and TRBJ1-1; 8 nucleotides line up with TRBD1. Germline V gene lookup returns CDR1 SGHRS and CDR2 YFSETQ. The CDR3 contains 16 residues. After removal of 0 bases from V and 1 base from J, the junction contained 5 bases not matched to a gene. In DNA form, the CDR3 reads TGCGCCAGCAGCTTGGGGTGGACAGGGCCGAACACTGAAGCTTTCTTT. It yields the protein CASSLGWTGPNTEAFF.

CDR3 sequence: CASSLGQYNQPQHF. CDR3 sequence (DNA): TGTGCCAGTAGTTTGGGACAGTATAATCAGCCCCAGCATTTT. The gene calls are TRBV19 and TRBJ1-5; 7 bases map to TRBD1. This CDR3 comprises 14 residues. Trimming cost V 5 bases and J 4 bases; bases outside gene matches: 5. Germline V lookup: CDR1 LNHDA, CDR2 SQIVND (reference sequence).